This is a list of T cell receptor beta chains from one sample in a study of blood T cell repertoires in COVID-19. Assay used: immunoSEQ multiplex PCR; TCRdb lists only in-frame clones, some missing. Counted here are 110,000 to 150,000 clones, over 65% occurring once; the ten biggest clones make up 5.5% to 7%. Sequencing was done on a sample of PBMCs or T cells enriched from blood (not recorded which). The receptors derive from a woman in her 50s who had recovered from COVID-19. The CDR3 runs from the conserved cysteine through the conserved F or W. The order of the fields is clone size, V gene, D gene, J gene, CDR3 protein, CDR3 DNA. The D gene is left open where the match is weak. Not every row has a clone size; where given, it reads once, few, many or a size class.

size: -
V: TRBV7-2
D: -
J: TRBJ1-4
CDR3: CASSLGGSAANEKLFF
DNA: TGTGCCAGCAGCCTAGGAGGGAGTGCGGCTAATGAAAAACTGTTTTTT

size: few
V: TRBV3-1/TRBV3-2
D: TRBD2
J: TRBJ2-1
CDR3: CASSQDFPGLAYNEQFF
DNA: TGTGCCAGCAGCCAAGATTTCCCCGGACTAGCTTACAATGAGCAGTTCTTC

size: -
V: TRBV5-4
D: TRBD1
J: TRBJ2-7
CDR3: CASSPGQLYYEQYF
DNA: TGTGCCAGCAGCCCGGGACAGTTATACTACGAGCAGTACTTC

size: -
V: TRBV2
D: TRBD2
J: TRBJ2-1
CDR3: CASRRLAVSYNEQFF
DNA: TGTGCCAGCAGGAGACTAGCGGTATCCTACAATGAGCAGTTCTTC

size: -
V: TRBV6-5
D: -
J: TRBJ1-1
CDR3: CASRNPEGTEAFF
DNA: TGTGCCAGCAGGAACCCCGAGGGAACTGAAGCTTTCTTT

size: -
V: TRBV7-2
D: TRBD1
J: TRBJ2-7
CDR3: CASSWTGTGTYEQYF
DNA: TGTGCCAGCAGTTGGACCGGGACAGGGACCTACGAGCAGTACTTC

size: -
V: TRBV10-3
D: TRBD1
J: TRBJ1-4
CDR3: CAISRQGGGEKLFF
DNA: TGTGCCATCAGCCGACAGGGAGGCGGGGAAAAACTGTTTTTT

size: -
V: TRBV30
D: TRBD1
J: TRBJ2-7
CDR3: CAWSTGTGNEQYF
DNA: TGTGCCTGGAGTACAGGGACAGGTAATGAGCAGTACTTC

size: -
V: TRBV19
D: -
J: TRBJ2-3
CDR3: CASSEGLYTDTQYF
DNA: TGTGCCAGTAGTGAAGGACTGTACACAGATACGCAGTATTTT

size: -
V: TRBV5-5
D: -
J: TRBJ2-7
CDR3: CASSLVGGYEQYF
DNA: TGTGCCAGCAGCTTGGTGGGCGGGTACGAGCAGTACTTC

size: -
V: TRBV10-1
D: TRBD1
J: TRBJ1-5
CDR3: CPIRKWKGGQAVSNQPQHF
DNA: TGCCCCATAAGGAAGTGGAAGGGGGGACAGGCCGTTAGCAATCAGCCCCAGCATTTT

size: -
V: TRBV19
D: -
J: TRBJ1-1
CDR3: CASSSPGLLNTEAFF
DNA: TGTGCCAGTAGTTCTCCCGGACTTCTGAACACTGAAGCTTTCTTT

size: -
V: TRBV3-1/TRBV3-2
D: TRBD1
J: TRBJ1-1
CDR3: CASSRGTVNTEAFF
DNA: TGTGCCAGCAGCCGTGGGACAGTGAACACTGAAGCTTTCTTT

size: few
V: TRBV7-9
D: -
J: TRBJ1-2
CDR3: CASSLVAGDGYTF
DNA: TGTGCCAGCAGCTTAGTGGCAGGGGATGGCTACACCTTC

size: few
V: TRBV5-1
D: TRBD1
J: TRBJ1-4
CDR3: CASSTETGGSNEKLFF
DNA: TGCGCCAGCAGCACAGAGACAGGGGGCAGTAATGAAAAACTGTTTTTT

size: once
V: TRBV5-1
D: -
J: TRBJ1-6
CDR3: CASTSLTNNSPLHF
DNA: TGCGCCAGCACGAGTCTGACTAATAATTCACCCCTCCACTTT

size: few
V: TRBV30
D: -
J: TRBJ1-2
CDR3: CAWTTRPGAYYGYTF
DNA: TGTGCCTGGACTACAAGGCCAGGGGCCTACTATGGCTACACCTTC

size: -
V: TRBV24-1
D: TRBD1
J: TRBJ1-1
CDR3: CATSEPGTGGDRAFF
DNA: TGTGCCACCAGTGAACCCGGGACAGGCGGTGATCGAGCTTTCTTT

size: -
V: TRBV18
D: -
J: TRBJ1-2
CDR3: CASSPSGFDYGYTF
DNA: TGTGCCAGCTCACCCTCGGGGTTCGACTATGGCTACACCTTC

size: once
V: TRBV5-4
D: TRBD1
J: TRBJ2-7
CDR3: CASSEDRAYEQYF
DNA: TGTGCCAGCAGCGAGGACAGGGCCTACGAGCAGTACTTC

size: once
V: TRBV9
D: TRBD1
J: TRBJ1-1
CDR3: CASSGGTGAMNTEAFF
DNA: TGTGCCAGCAGCGGGGGGACAGGAGCCATGAACACTGAAGCTTTCTTT

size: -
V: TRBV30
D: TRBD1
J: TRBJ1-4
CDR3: CAWTPYDRASNEKLFF
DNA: TGTGCCTGGACTCCTTATGACAGGGCGAGTAATGAAAAACTGTTTTTT

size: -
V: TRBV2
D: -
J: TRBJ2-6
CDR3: CASSYGGANVLTF
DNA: TGTGCCAGCTCCTACGGTGGGGCCAACGTCCTGACTTTC

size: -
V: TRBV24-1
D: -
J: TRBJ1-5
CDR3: CATSGPDSSPNQPQHF
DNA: TGTGCCACCAGTGGTCCCGACTCGTCCCCCAATCAGCCCCAGCATTTT

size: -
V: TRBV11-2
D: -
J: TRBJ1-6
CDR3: CASSHRDKLFALHF
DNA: TGTGCCAGCAGCCACCGGGACAAACTATTCGCCCTCCACTTT